The rows below give T cell receptor beta chains drawn from one sample of a study of human T cells and chemical hapten exposure. TCRdb redid the calling of the RACE reads with MiXCR, one entry per CDR3 protein. The sample lists about 160,000 distinct CDR3 sequences; around a quarter were seen once. The sample was whole blood, taken in connection with sensitization to the hapten diphenylcyclopropenone (DPC). The receptors were sampled from a woman aged 18-35 years with alopecia areata. Some clones in this sample may be carry-over from other donors' samples. CDR3s include the opening cysteine and the closing phenylalanine or tryptophan. D genes are given only for firm matches. Not all rows give a size; the values are once, few, many and, for expanded clones, a class.

j_call clone_size d_call v_call cdr3_length cdr3_nt cdr3_aa
TRBJ2-3 - - TRBV4-1 15 TGCGCCAGCAGCCTACTTCTCGGGGCTCCAGATACGCAGTATTTT CASSLLLGAPDTQYF
TRBJ2-2 - - TRBV5-6 15 TGTGCCAGTATAAAACTTGGGGGACGTGAGGGGGAGCTGTTTTTT CASIKLGGREGELFF
TRBJ2-3 - TRBD2 TRBV10-3 16 TGTGCCATCAGTGCCGGGACTAGCGGGAGTGCAGATACGCAGTATTTT CAISAGTSGSADTQYF
TRBJ2-6 - - TRBV5-1 15 TGCGCCAGCAGCTTGGGACTCGCTGGGGCCAACGTCCTGACTTTC CASSLGLAGANVLTF
TRBJ2-1 - - TRBV29-1 12 TGCAGCGTTGAAGGCAGGGGAGGAGAGCAGTTCTTC CSVEGRGGEQFF
TRBJ1-1 - - TRBV29-1 13 TGCAGCGTCGTGGACAGACTGAACACTGAAGCTTTCTTT CSVVDRLNTEAFF
TRBJ2-7 many - TRBV6-6 14 TGTGCCAGCAGTCTCCGAGGGCCCCTCTACGAGCAGTACTTC CASSLRGPLYEQYF
TRBJ1-5 - - TRBV25-1 15 TGTGCCAGCAGTGAATCTGCGAGTGACAGTCAGCCCCAGCATTTT CASSESASDSQPQHF
TRBJ2-7 - TRBD1 TRBV20-1 15 TGCAGTGCTAGAGATTACGGGACAGGGATTTACGAGCAGTACTTC CSARDYGTGIYEQYF
TRBJ1-4 many TRBD1 TRBV28 16 TGTGCCAGCAGTTTAACCGGGACAGGGTTATTCGAAAAACTGTTTTTT CASSLTGTGLFEKLFF
TRBJ2-1 - TRBD2 TRBV29-1 14 TGCAGCGCCAGGGGGACTAGCGAGGGTAATGAGCAGTTCTTC CSARGTSEGNEQFF
TRBJ1-5 few - TRBV10-3 14 TGTGCCATCAGTGAGACAGATAGCAATCAGCCCCAGCATTTT CAISETDSNQPQHF
TRBJ2-3 - - TRBV9 15 TGTGCCAGCAGCTCCTCCGGGACCAAGACAGATACGCAGTATTTT CASSSSGTKTDTQYF
TRBJ2-4 few TRBD1 TRBV4-3 13 TGCGCCAGCAGCCAGACAGGGAAGAACATTCAGTACTTC CASSQTGKNIQYF
TRBJ1-1 - - TRBV6-1 14 TGTGCCAGCAGTCTTGCAGGGGTGTCCGCTGAAGCTTTCTTT CASSLAGVSAEAFF
TRBJ2-5 - TRBD1 TRBV7-3 13 TGTGCCAGCAGCTCAGGGGGCGGGGAGACCCAGTACTTC CASSSGGGETQYF
TRBJ1-1 few TRBD1 TRBV20-1 12 TGCAGTGCTACACAGGGGGCTAGCGGAGCTTTCTTT CSATQGASGAFF
TRBJ2-1 few TRBD2 TRBV6-1 13 TGTGCCAGCAGTGAAAGACTAGCAGGGGAGCAGTTCTTC CASSERLAGEQFF
TRBJ2-7 - - TRBV7-9 12 TGTGCCAGCAGCCAGCAGGGGAACAGATTCCTCTTC CASSQQGNRFLF
TRBJ2-3 few TRBD1 TRBV6-4 14 TGTGCCAGCAGTGACGGACAGGGCGCAGATACGCAGTATTTT CASSDGQGADTQYF
TRBJ1-5 - TRBD1 TRBV6-5 15 TGTGCCAGCAGCCCCAGGGGGGGGTCGTCACGGCCCCAGCATTTT CASSPRGGSSRPQHF
TRBJ1-2 - - TRBV6-2/TRBV6-3 13 TGTGCCACCGCGGGTCCTGTTTACTATGGCTACACCTTC CATAGPVYYGYTF
TRBJ1-1 - TRBD1 TRBV10-2 13 TGCGCCAGCAGACTGACAGGGATAGGTGAAGCTTTCTTT CASRLTGIGEAFF
TRBJ2-1 - - TRBV2 9 TGTGCCAGCCAGTCGGAACGGTTCTTC CASQSERFF
TRBJ2-3 - - TRBV27 15 TGTGCCAGCAGTTTGAAGCCTACTAGCACAGATACGCAGTATTTT CASSLKPTSTDTQYF
TRBJ2-7 - - TRBV4-2 15 TGTGCCAGCAGCCAAGATTGGCCAGGGAACTACGAGCAGTACTTC CASSQDWPGNYEQYF
TRBJ2-1 - TRBD2 TRBV9 12 TGTGCCAGCAGCCCCACCCGGACTAGTTTGTTCTTC CASSPTRTSLFF
TRBJ1-2 - - TRBV5-1 13 TGCGCCAGCAGCTTGGGCAATGGCTATGGCTACACCTTC CASSLGNGYGYTF
TRBJ2-7 - TRBD1 TRBV9 14 TGTGCCAGCAGCGCGAGGGACAGAAGCTACGAGCAGTACTTC CASSARDRSYEQYF
TRBJ2-2 - TRBD2 TRBV3-1 16 TGTGCCAGCAGCCAACTAGCGGGGGCGAACACCGGGGAGCTGTTTTTT CASSQLAGANTGELFF
TRBJ1-4 few - TRBV7-3 14 TGTGCCAGCAGCCACTTTTACTCTAATGAAAAACTGTTTTTT CASSHFYSNEKLFF
TRBJ2-7 few TRBD1 TRBV5-1 15 TGCGCCAGCAGCAGGGACAGGGGGTTCTCCTACGAGCAGTACTTC CASSRDRGFSYEQYF
TRBJ1-3 once TRBD1 TRBV10-2 16 TGCGCCAGCAGTAAGCAGACAGGGAGCTCTGGAAACACCATATATTTT CASSKQTGSSGNTIYF
TRBJ1-2 - - TRBV10-3 13 TGTGCCATCAGTGAAGGGGCGAACTATGGCTACACCTTC CAISEGANYGYTF
TRBJ2-5 many TRBD2 TRBV4-2 15 TGTGCCAGCAGCCAAGAAACGGGGGGCCAAGAGACCCAGTACTTC CASSQETGGQETQYF
TRBJ1-4 - - TRBV2 13 TGTGCCAGCAGGGGGCGGATGAATGAAAAACTGTTTTTT CASRGRMNEKLFF
TRBJ2-7 few - TRBV12-3/TRBV12-4 12 TGTGCCAGCAGCCCAGGGGGGCCCGAGCAGTACTTC CASSPGGPEQYF
TRBJ2-3 few TRBD2 TRBV4-1 15 TGCGCCAGCAGCCAAGAAAAGGGACTAGGTTCGGCGCAGTATTTT CASSQEKGLGSAQYF
TRBJ2-7 many - TRBV7-9 14 TGTGCCAGCAGGCCCACTACGGAGTCCTACGAGCAGTACTTC CASRPTTESYEQYF
TRBJ1-5 - - TRBV10-3 8 TGTGCCTCCCCACTCCAGCATTTT CASPLQHF
TRBJ2-1 - - TRBV6-5 15 TGTGCCAGCAGTTCCCCCGGGGTGGTCCACAATGAGCAGTTCTTC CASSSPGVVHNEQFF
TRBJ2-5 many - TRBV18 17 TGTGCCAGCTCACCGTCCTTGGGGGGCGCGCCTTCAGAGACCCAGTACTTC CASSPSLGGAPSETQYF
TRBJ2-1 - - TRBV12-3/TRBV12-4 13 TGTGCCAGCAGCCCGGGACGGAATACCGAGCAGTTCTTC CASSPGRNTEQFF
TRBJ1-1 few TRBD1 TRBV11-1 17 TGTGCCAGCAGCTCCGACCGACAGGGGACACAGAACACTGAAGCTTTCTTT CASSSDRQGTQNTEAFF
TRBJ2-6 - - TRBV10-3 16 TGTGCCATCAGTGGGGTAGCGCACTCTGGGGCCAACGTCCTGACTTTC CAISGVAHSGANVLTF
TRBJ1-2 - - TRBV7-2 13 TGTGCCAGCACCCCTCTAGGACACTATGGCTACACCTTC CASTPLGHYGYTF
TRBJ2-7 - TRBD2 TRBV20-1 14 TGCAGTGGAGCCGGAAGCGGGAGTCTCTACGAGCAGTACTTC CSGAGSGSLYEQYF
TRBJ2-4 many - TRBV7-9 14 TGTGCCAGCAGCTTAGAGGGAGCCAAAAACATTCAGTACTTC CASSLEGAKNIQYF
TRBJ2-7 few TRBD1 TRBV6-1 15 TGTGCCAGCAGTAGCCCGGGACAGGGGGGAAGAGAGCAGTACTTC CASSSPGQGGREQYF
TRBJ2-1 - TRBD2 TRBV5-6 16 TGTGCCAGCAGCTTGAGCCCTAGCGGGAGCCACAATGAGCAGTTCTTC CASSLSPSGSHNEQFF
TRBJ2-5 - TRBD1 TRBV10-3 15 TGTGCCATCAGTGAGTCGGGACAGGGCGGAGAGACCCAGTACTTC CAISESGQGGETQYF
TRBJ1-2 - TRBD1 TRBV10-3 13 TGTGCCAGATCAGCGGGGACAGAAGATGGCTACACCTTC CARSAGTEDGYTF
TRBJ2-1 - TRBD2 TRBV5-4 15 TGTGCCAGCAGCTTTTGGGGTAGCGGGAGCGATGAGCAGTTCTTC CASSFWGSGSDEQFF
TRBJ1-6 - - TRBV25-1 13 TGTGCCAGCAGCCGGGATCCCTATTCACCCCTCCACTTT CASSRDPYSPLHF
TRBJ2-2 few - TRBV9 13 TGTGCCAGCAGCCTTAGTTGGACCGGGGAGCTGTTTTTT CASSLSWTGELFF
TRBJ1-5 - - TRBV6-2/TRBV6-3 14 TGTGCCAGCAGTTACGCGGGTTCCCATCAGCCCCAGCATTTT CASSYAGSHQPQHF